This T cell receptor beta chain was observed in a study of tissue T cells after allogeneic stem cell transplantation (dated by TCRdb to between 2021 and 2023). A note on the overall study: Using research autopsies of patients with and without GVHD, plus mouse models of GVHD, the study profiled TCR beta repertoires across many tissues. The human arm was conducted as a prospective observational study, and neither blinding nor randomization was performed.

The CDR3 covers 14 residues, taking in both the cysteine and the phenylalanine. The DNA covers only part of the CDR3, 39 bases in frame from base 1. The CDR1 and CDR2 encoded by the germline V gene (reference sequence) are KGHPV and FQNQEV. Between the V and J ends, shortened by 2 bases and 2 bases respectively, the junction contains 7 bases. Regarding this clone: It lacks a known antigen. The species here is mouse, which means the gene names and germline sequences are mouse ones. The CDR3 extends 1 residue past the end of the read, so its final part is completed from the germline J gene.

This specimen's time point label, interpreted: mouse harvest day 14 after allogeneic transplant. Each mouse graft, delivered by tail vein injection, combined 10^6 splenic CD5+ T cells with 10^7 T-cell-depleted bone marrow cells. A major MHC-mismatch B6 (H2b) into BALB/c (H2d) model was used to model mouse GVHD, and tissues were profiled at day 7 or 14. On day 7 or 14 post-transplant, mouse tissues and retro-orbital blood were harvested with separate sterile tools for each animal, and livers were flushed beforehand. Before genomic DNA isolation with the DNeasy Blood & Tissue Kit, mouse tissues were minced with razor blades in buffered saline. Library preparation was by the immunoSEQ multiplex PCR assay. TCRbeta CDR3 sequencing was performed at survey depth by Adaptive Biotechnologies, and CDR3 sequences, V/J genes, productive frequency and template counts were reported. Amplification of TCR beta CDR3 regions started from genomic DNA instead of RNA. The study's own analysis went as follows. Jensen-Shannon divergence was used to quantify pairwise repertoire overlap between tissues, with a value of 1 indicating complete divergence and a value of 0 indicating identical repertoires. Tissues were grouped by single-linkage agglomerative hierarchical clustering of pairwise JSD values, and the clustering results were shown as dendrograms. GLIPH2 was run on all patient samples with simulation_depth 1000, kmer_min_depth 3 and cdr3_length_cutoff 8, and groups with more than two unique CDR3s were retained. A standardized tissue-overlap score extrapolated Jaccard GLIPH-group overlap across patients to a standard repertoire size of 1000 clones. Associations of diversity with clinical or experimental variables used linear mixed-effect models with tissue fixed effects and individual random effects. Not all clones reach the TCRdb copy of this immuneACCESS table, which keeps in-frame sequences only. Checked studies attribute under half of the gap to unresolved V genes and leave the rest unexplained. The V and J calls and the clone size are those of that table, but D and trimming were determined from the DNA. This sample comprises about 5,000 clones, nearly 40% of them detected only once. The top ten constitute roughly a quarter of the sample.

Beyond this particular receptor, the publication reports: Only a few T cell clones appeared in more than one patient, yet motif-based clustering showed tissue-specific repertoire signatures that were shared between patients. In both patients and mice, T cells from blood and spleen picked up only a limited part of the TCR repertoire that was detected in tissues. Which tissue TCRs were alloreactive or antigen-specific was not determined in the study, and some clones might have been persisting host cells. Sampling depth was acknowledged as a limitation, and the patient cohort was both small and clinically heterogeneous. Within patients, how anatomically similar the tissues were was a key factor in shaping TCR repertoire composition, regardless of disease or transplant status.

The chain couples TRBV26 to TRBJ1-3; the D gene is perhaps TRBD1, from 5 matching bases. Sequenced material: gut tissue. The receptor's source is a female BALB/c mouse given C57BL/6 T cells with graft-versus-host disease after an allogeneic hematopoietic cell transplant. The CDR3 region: CASSLVGPGNTLYF. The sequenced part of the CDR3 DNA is TGTGCCAGCAGTCTGGTGGGGCCTGGAAATACGCTCTAT.